The entry below describes one TCR beta chain. Profiled with immunoSEQ multiplex PCR; TCRdb holds only in-frame clones, not every one. The sample comprises about 38,000 clones, around 90% of which are singletons, and about 12% rests with the top ten. The CDR3 runs 18 residues. J was trimmed by 2 bases and V by 4 bases; bases with no gene match: 9. Germline V gene lookup returns CDR1 PRHDT and CDR2 FYEKMQ (reference sequence). These data come from a study of T cell changes during pregnancy in multiple sclerosis. Material: CD8+ T cells from peripheral blood mononuclear cells, obtained after pregnancy. The receptor was isolated from a female donor with multiple sclerosis, enrolled in a pregnancy study. The chain combines TRBV13 with TRBJ2-3, with 13 bases aligning to TRBD2. CDR3 protein: CASSSRLAGGSITDTQYF. The CDR3 DNA reads as TGTGCCAGCAGCTCCAGACTAGCGGGAGGATCTATCACAGATACGCAGTATTTT.